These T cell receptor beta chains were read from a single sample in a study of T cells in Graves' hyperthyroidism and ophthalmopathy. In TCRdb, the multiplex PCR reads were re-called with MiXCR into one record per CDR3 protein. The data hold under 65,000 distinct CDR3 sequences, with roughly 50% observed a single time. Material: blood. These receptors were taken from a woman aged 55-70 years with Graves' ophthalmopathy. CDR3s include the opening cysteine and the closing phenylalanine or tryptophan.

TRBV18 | CASSPVDGENTEAFF
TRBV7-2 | CASSSTGWVDTQYF
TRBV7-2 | CASSSGLAGGNEQYF
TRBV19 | CASSGSSDLGYTF
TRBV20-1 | CSARPRTGVSTEAFF
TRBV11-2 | CASSLAWTSGNTGELFF
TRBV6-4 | CASSDSERGDTDTQYF
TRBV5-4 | CASSLGSEGYNEQFF
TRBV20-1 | CSATTGKYEQYF
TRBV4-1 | CASSQDPGQRETQYF
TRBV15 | CATSRRTSGIDEQFF
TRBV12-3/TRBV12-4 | CASRPPGFNQPQYF
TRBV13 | CASSPLGTPGEQYF
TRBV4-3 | CASSQLQGDNYGYTF
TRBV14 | CASSQPGQGNEQFF
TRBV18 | CASSPQSSGSRDEQFF
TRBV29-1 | CSVEDKAGRSPDTQYF
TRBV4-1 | CASSQDLNSNQPQHF
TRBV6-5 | CASSYADRVSYEQYF
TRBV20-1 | CSAPLAGGRGDTQYF
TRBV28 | CASSFEQMTGVTDTQHF
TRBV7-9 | CSRDKLGDTGELFF
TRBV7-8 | CASSLPGTARFYNSPLHF
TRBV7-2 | CASSPGSLAGYNEQFF
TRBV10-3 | CAISESQGGGYTF
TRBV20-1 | CSASLPGVRRDTQYF
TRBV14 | CASSQDGNTEAFF
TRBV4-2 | CASSQALAGGRDEQFF
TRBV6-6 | CASTPTGKDSPLHF